One sample yielded the 19 T cell receptor beta chains listed below, sequenced in a study of cytomegalovirus exposure and HLA in healthy donors. Vbeta (60) and Jbeta (13) primers were used in the PCR. TCRdb's copy holds only in-frame clones and misses some; the assay was immunoSEQ multiplex PCR. The sample records 85,000 to 100,000 clones, about 78% being singletons. Sequencing was carried out using PBMCs. The receptors were sampled from a man aged 40-49 years in good health and CMV-seronegative.

The chain is built from TRBV5-1 and TRBJ2-5; 7 positions match TRBD1. With V trimmed by 4 bases and J by 0 bases, 6 bases remained unmatched. Germline V gives CDR1 SGHRS, CDR2 YFSETQ. The CDR3 length is 15 residues. CDR3 loop: CASSESRGYQETQYF. CDR3 coding DNA: TGCGCCAGCAGCGAGAGCAGGGGGTACCAAGAGACCCAGTACTTC.

This chain links TRBV28 with TRBJ1-1; D is possibly TRBD1 (5 bases). V was cut by 2 bases and J by 0 bases, with 10 bases left in between. This CDR3 region has 15 residues. CDR1 and CDR2 from the germline V gene are MDHEN and SYDVKM. CDR3 loop: CASSLMSGLNTEAFF. The CDR3, as DNA: TGTGCCAGCAGTTTAATGTCAGGGTTGAACACTGAAGCTTTCTTT.

CDR3 protein: CASSSYRGSSNQPQHF. The CDR3 bases are TGTGCCAGCAGTTCTTACAGGGGTTCTAGCAATCAGCCCCAGCATTTT. V gene TRBV28 combines with J gene TRBJ1-5, with 7 bases aligning to TRBD1. Germline V gives CDR1 MDHEN, CDR2 SYDVKM. The CDR3 has 16 residues. The V and J ends lost 4 bases and 0 bases, in that order; junction bases with no gene match: 6.

In regard to this clone: A read error may account for a junction end that differs from germline. The V gene is TRBV5-1, the J gene TRBJ2-1, with TRBD2 identical over 8 bases. The CDR3 extends over 15 amino acids. Germline V gene sequence: CDR1 SGHRS, CDR2 YFSETQ. CDR3 protein: CASSLAAGVYTEQFF. CDR3 nucleotides: TGCGCCAGCAGCTTGGCAGCGGGAGTTTACACTGAGCAGTTCTTC. Full variable domain (outside the CDR3, taken from reference TRBV5-1 and TRBJ2-1): KAGVTQTPRYLIKTRGQQVTLSCSPISGHRSVSWYQQTPGQGLQFLFEYFSETQRNKGNFPGRFSGRQFSNSRSEMNVSTLELGDSALYLCASSLAAGVYTEQFFGPGTRLTVL.

This chain joins TRBV7-7 and TRBJ2-1; 11 bases agree with TRBD2. Looked up from germline, CDR1 is SSHAT and CDR2 is FNYEAQ (reference sequence). The CDR3 covers 15 residues. J lost 8 bases, V lost 2 bases, and 5 bases had no gene match. The CDR3 DNA reads as TGTGCCAGCAGCTTATTAGCGGGAGGGCCCGATGAGCAGTTCTTC. It yields the protein CASSLLAGGPDEQFF. Combining the CDR3 with reference TRBV7-7 and TRBJ2-1 gives the whole variable domain GAGVSQSPRYKVTKRGQDVTLRCDPISSHATLYWYQQALGQGPEFLTYFNYEAQPDKSGLPSDRFSAERPEGSISTLTIQRTEQRDSAMYRCASSLLAGGPDEQFFGPGTRLTVL.

V gene TRBV28 combines with J gene TRBJ1-6; D not resolved. The length of the CDR3 is 14 residues. Germline CDR1 reads MDHEN; CDR2 reads SYDVKM. The V end lost 5 bases, the J end lost 8 bases, and 13 bases lay between the germline ends. The DNA for the CDR3 is TGTGCCAGCAGTCGTTCCAACGAGCATTCACCCCTCCACTTT. The encoded protein is CASSRSNEHSPLHF.

The J gene is TRBJ2-7, the V gene TRBV19, with 8 bases that match TRBD2. In germline, CDR1 is LNHDA, CDR2 SQIVND (reference sequence). CDR3 length: 17 amino acids. J lost 0 bases, V lost 5 bases, and 12 bases had no gene match. In DNA form, the CDR3 reads TGTGCCAGTAGTCCCCGTTATAGCGGGATCTCCTCCTACGAGCAGTACTTC. Translating gives CASSPRYSGISSYEQYF.

In this sample, this clone turned up once. V and J are TRBV5-8 and TRBJ2-5; 8 nucleotides align to TRBD2. This CDR3 is 16 amino acids long. Losses at the gene ends were 0 bases for V and 4 bases for J; bases not matched to a gene: 8. CDR1 and CDR2 (germline): SGHTS, YDEGEE. The CDR3 DNA follows: TGTGCCAGCAGCTTGGGTCGCCGGGAGGGTGGAGAGACCCAGTACTTC. Translation gives CASSLGRREGGETQYF.

V usage is TRBV5-1 and J usage is TRBJ1-2, with 11 bases lining up with TRBD1. The germline CDR1 and CDR2 sequences are SGHRS and YFSETQ. The V and J ends lost 2 bases and 3 bases, in that order; junction bases with no gene match: 3. The CDR3 sequence is 15 residues long. CDR3 loop: CASSLRTGGDYGYTF. Written as DNA, the CDR3 is TGCGCCAGCAGCTTACGGACAGGGGGCGACTATGGCTACACCTTC. The complete variable domain, with remaining parts taken from reference TRBV5-1 and TRBJ1-2, reads KAGVTQTPRYLIKTRGQQVTLSCSPISGHRSVSWYQQTPGQGLQFLFEYFSETQRNKGNFPGRFSGRQFSNSRSEMNVSTLELGDSALYLCASSLRTGGDYGYTFGSGTRLTVV.

J is TRBJ2-1 and V is TRBV29-1; a possible D gene is TRBD2 (6 bases). This CDR3 is 12 amino acids long. Germline CDR1 SQVTM, CDR2 ANQGSEA. The V end lost 2 bases, the J end lost 4 bases, and 6 bases lay between the germline ends. CDR3 sequence: CSVELAYNEQFF. Written as DNA, the CDR3 is TGCAGCGTTGAACTAGCGTACAATGAGCAGTTCTTC.

J is TRBJ2-1 and V is TRBV4-2; 10 positions match TRBD2. Looked up from germline, CDR1 is LGHNA and CDR2 is YNFKEQ. The V segment lost 1 base and the J segment 5 bases; nucleotides outside the gene matches: 5. CDR3 length: 16 amino acids. The CDR3 sequence is CASSQAKGLADNEQFF. The CDR3 region has the DNA TGTGCCAGCAGCCAAGCGAAAGGACTAGCGGACAATGAGCAGTTCTTC.

The genes are TRBV7-8 and TRBJ2-1; D is possibly TRBD1 (6 bases). The CDR3 consists of 18 residues. V lost 1 base and J 0 bases, leaving 16 bases between the germline ends. Germline assignment: CDR1 SGHVS and CDR2 FQNEAQ. The CDR3 DNA sequence: TGTGCCAGCAGCTTAGTTCACCAGGGGTCTAACTCCTACAATGAGCAGTTCTTC. It translates to CASSLVHQGSNSYNEQFF.

The V gene is TRBV5-1, the J gene TRBJ1-1; 7 nucleotides match TRBD1. Trimming cost V 4 bases and J 2 bases; bases outside gene matches: 8. Germline CDR1 SGHRS, CDR2 YFSETQ. This CDR3 has 15 amino acids. The CDR3 here is CASSPTDRDNTEAFF. The CDR3 nucleotides are TGCGCCAGCAGCCCCACCGACAGGGATAACACTGAAGCTTTCTTT.

This CDR3 is CASSETGPGNTIYF. The DNA for the CDR3 is TGTGCCAGCAGTGAAACAGGGCCTGGAAACACCATATATTTT. V usage is TRBV9 and J usage is TRBJ1-3, with a possible D match to TRBD1 (6 bases). V was cut by 5 bases and J by 2 bases, with 11 bases left in between. The CDR3 extends over 14 amino acids. Germline lookup yields CDR1 SGDLS and CDR2 YYNGEE.

J is TRBJ2-2 and V is TRBV30; 13 nucleotides line up with TRBD2. The CDR3 sequence is 18 residues long. The germline CDR1 and CDR2 sequences are GTSNPN and SVGIG (reference sequence). Trimming at V came to 1 base and at J to 0 bases, leaving 5 bases not matched to a gene. CDR3 sequence (DNA): TGTGCCTGGAGTGCCCGGACTAGCGGGAGTTCGAACACCGGGGAGCTGTTTTTT. Its translation: CAWSARTSGSSNTGELFF.

The V call is TRBV28, the J call TRBJ2-1; 9 bases match TRBD2. CDR1 and CDR2 (germline): MDHEN, SYDVKM. This CDR3 contains 16 residues. V dropped 4 bases and J dropped 0; count of bases not matched to a gene: 4. The CDR3 reads CASSYISGSSYNEQFF. As DNA, the CDR3 is TGTGCCAGCAGTTACATTAGCGGGAGCTCCTACAATGAGCAGTTCTTC.

V usage is TRBV7-9 and J usage is TRBJ1-3; possibly TRBD1 for D (5 bases). CDR1 and CDR2 from the germline V gene are SEHNR and FQNEAQ (reference sequence). The CDR3 has 15 amino acids. V lost 1 base to trimming and J lost 5 bases, with 12 bases between them. Here the CDR3 reads CASSLGTRERNTIYF. CDR3 nucleotide sequence: TGTGCCAGCAGCTTAGGAACCAGGGAAAGAAACACCATATATTTT.

The V and J genes are TRBV6-5 and TRBJ2-1, with D unclear. Germline lookup yields CDR1 MNHEY and CDR2 SVGAGI. V shed 5 bases and J shed 6 bases, with 5 bases lying between them. This CDR3 comprises 11 residues. The CDR3 coding sequence is TGTGCCAGCAGTCGCGGCAATGAGCAGTTCTTC. Translated: CASSRGNEQFF.

V is TRBV30 and J is TRBJ2-2; 7 bases match TRBD2. V lost 1 base, J lost 4 bases, and 0 bases stayed unmatched. The CDR3 contains 13 residues. Germline V gene lookup returns CDR1 GTSNPN and CDR2 SVGIG (reference sequence). The CDR3 reads CAWSASGTGELFF. CDR3 in DNA: TGTGCCTGGAGTGCTAGCGGCACCGGGGAGCTGTTTTTT.